Shown below are 30 T cell receptor beta chains from a single sample sequenced in a study of cytomegalovirus exposure and HLA in healthy donors. PCR employed 60 Vbeta and 13 Jbeta primers. Sequenced by immunoSEQ multiplex PCR; TCRdb stores in-frame clones only, minus some. The sample records about 140,000 clones, 72% being singletons. The specimen sequenced was PBMCs. The receptors were gathered from a man aged 40-49 years in good health and CMV-seronegative.

In its sample, this clone was seen a few times. The rearrangement uses TRBV4-1 and TRBJ1-1, with D possibly matching TRBD1 (6 bases). Germline CDR1 and CDR2: MGHRA and YSYEKL. V was pared by 1 base and J by 5 bases, with 11 bases between. This CDR3 is 14 amino acids long. In nucleotides, the CDR3 is TGCGCCAGCAGCCAAGGTCCAGGGGAAACTGAAGCTTTCTTT. The encoded protein is CASSQGPGETEAFF.

The chain carries TRBV4-1 and TRBJ1-1; 11 bases are shared with TRBD1. With V trimmed by 4 bases and J by 5 bases, 15 bases remained unmatched. Germline loops: CDR1 MGHRA, CDR2 YSYEKL. This CDR3 comprises 18 residues. CDR3 sequence: CASSLGIRTGGFSTEAFF. The CDR3 DNA reads TGCGCCAGCAGCCTCGGAATCCGGACAGGGGGCTTTTCGACTGAAGCTTTCTTT.

The chain combines TRBV5-4 with TRBJ1-2, with 7 positions matching TRBD1. V shed 2 bases, J shed 5 bases, and the junction held 6 bases outside the gene matches. The CDR3 length is 14 residues. The V gene's germline CDR1 is SGHNT and CDR2 YYREEE (reference sequence). The CDR3 is CASSFVDRPYGYTF. In DNA form, the CDR3 reads TGTGCCAGCAGCTTCGTGGACAGGCCGTATGGCTACACCTTC.

This clone was counted only a few times. The V call is TRBV29-1, the J call TRBJ2-3, with TRBD1 matching 10 bases. In germline, CDR1 is SQVTM, CDR2 ANQGSEA. The CDR3 is 13 residues long. V shed 8 bases and J 2 bases; nucleotides not matched to a gene: 4. This CDR3 reads CSIRQGATDTQYF. The DNA for the CDR3 is TGCAGCATACGACAGGGGGCCACAGATACGCAGTATTTT.

The rearrangement uses TRBV28 and TRBJ2-7; 8 bases line up with TRBD1. The CDR3 runs to 15 residues. CDR1 is MDHEN, CDR2 SYDVKM, per germline. Germline trimming cut 8 bases from V and 3 bases from J; bases unmatched to any gene: 12. The CDR3 region has the DNA TGTGCCAGCGACACACTCAGGGGGCCCTTCTACGAGCAGTACTTC. Translating it yields CASDTLRGPFYEQYF.

The chain is built from TRBV7-6 and TRBJ2-7, with TRBD1 as a possible D gene (6 bases). From germline, CDR1 is SGHVS and CDR2 FNYEAQ. V was trimmed by 4 bases and J by 4 bases, leaving 8 bases between them. This CDR3 is 12 amino acids long. Written as DNA, the CDR3 is TGTGCCAGCAGCTCCCAGGGGTACGAGCAGTACTTC. Translating it yields CASSSQGYEQYF.

This chain uses TRBV11-2 with TRBJ2-7; TRBD1 matches 9 bases. V gave up 5 bases and J gave up 6 bases; unmatched junction bases: 8. The CDR3 is 14 residues long. The V gene's germline CDR1 is SGHAT and CDR2 FQNNGV. The CDR3 here is CASSPGGQGSEQYF. CDR3 nucleotide sequence: TGTGCCAGCAGCCCGGGAGGACAGGGGTCCGAGCAGTACTTC.

This chain uses TRBV7-2 with TRBJ2-7; 9 bases map to TRBD2. Per the germline V gene, CDR1 is SGHTA and CDR2 is FQGNSA. J was trimmed by 5 bases and V by 8 bases; bases with no gene match: 16. The CDR3 contains 16 residues. The CDR3 spells CASSPTTGTSLNEQYF. CDR3 nucleotides: TGTGCCAGCTCCCCGACCACCGGGACTAGCCTTAACGAGCAGTACTTC.

This chain joins TRBV29-1 and TRBJ2-7, with D uncertain. CDR3 length equals 12 residues. CDR1 SQVTM and CDR2 ANQGSEA come from the germline V gene. Trimming took off 3 bases at V and 0 bases at J, with 6 bases between the two ends. The CDR3 region has the DNA TGCAGCGTTGACACCGGCTCCTACGAGCAGTACTTC. It encodes CSVDTGSYEQYF.

The gene calls are TRBV10-3 and TRBJ2-7; 9 bases are a match to TRBD2. From germline, CDR1 is ENHRY and CDR2 SYGVKD. V lost 2 bases to trimming and J lost 0 bases; unmatched junction nucleotides: 8. The CDR3 sequence is 17 residues long. CDR3 region: CAISEVLAGPSSYEQYF. The CDR3 DNA reads TGTGCCATCAGTGAGGTTCTAGCGGGGCCCAGCTCCTACGAGCAGTACTTC.

The chain couples TRBV2 to TRBJ2-5, with D tentatively TRBD1 (5 bases). In germline, CDR1 is SNHLY, CDR2 FYNNEI. The CDR3 is 13 residues long. Trimming stripped 9 bases from V and 2 bases from J, with 13 bases between. This chain's CDR3 is CASAWAGQETQYF. In DNA form, the CDR3 reads TGTGCCAGTGCGTGGGCAGGGCAAGAGACCCAGTACTTC.

The chain recombines TRBV5-1 with TRBJ2-1; D perhaps matches TRBD1 (6 bases). V was shortened by 0 bases and J by 5 bases, with 12 bases between the two germline ends. This CDR3 has 15 residues. The germline V gene has CDR1 SGHRS and CDR2 YFSETQ. For the CDR3, the DNA is TGCGCCAGCAGCTTGGGCCAGGGGTACAACAATGAGCAGTTCTTC. Its translation: CASSLGQGYNNEQFF.

The rearrangement links TRBV27 to TRBJ2-1; TRBD2 might be the D (7 bases). CDR3 length: 14 amino acids. V was pared by 7 bases and J by 9 bases, with 19 bases between. Germline CDR1 reads MNHEY; CDR2 reads SMNVEV (reference sequence). The CDR3 is CASKKGEGLIEQFF. In DNA, the CDR3 is TGTGCCAGCAAAAAGGGGGAGGGCCTGATTGAGCAGTTCTTC.

This clone appeared once. V and J are TRBV18 and TRBJ1-2; 12 positions match TRBD1. The CDR3 covers 15 residues. Losses at the gene ends were 4 bases for V and 2 bases for J; bases not matched to a gene: 2. The germline CDR1 and CDR2 sequences are KGHSH and LQKENI. The CDR3, as DNA: TGTGCCAGCTCACAGGGGACAGGGGGCAACTATGGCTACACCTTC. Amino acids: CASSQGTGGNYGYTF.

J is TRBJ2-1 and V is TRBV6-4; 8 bases line up with TRBD1. The V and J ends lost 6 bases and 5 bases, in that order; junction bases with no gene match: 6. CDR1 is MRHNA, CDR2 SNTAGT, per germline. The CDR3 spans 14 residues. The CDR3 bases are TGTGCCAGCAGCCCCAGGGGGCCCGACAATGAGCAGTTCTTC. Its translation is CASSPRGPDNEQFF.

As regards this clone: A junction boundary mismatches the germline segment, possibly from a read error. The CDR3 reads CSSSLWAWDTEAFF. The CDR3 DNA sequence: TGTTCCAGCAGCTTATGGGCTTGGGACACTGAAGCTTTCTTT. This rearrangement joins TRBV7-9 to TRBJ1-1; D call uncertain. The CDR3 has 14 residues. CDR1 and CDR2 (germline): SEHNR, FQNEAQ (reference sequence).

The J gene is TRBJ2-6, the V gene TRBV28; D gene unclear. In germline, CDR1 is MDHEN, CDR2 SYDVKM. The CDR3 runs 13 residues. V lost 7 bases, J lost 1 base, and 5 bases lay in between. The CDR3 reads CASTLSGANVLTF. The CDR3 DNA reads as TGTGCCAGCACCCTATCTGGGGCCAACGTCCTGACTTTC.

The V and J genes are TRBV5-1 and TRBJ2-1; 7 nucleotides line up with TRBD2. The CDR3 has 15 residues. J was trimmed by 5 bases and V by 0 bases; bases with no gene match: 5. CDR1 is SGHRS and CDR2 is YFSETQ in the germline V gene. DNA for the CDR3: TGCGCCAGCAGCTTGGTAGCTGGGACTAACAATGAGCAGTTCTTC. It is translated as CASSLVAGTNNEQFF. The full variable domain, its missing parts supplied by reference TRBV5-1 and TRBJ2-1, is KAGVTQTPRYLIKTRGQQVTLSCSPISGHRSVSWYQQTPGQGLQFLFEYFSETQRNKGNFPGRFSGRQFSNSRSEMNVSTLELGDSALYLCASSLVAGTNNEQFFGPGTRLTVL.

The chain joins TRBV7-2 to TRBJ1-4; D is uncertain. Trimming stripped 1 base from V and 15 bases from J, with 18 bases between. The CDR3 sequence is 14 residues long. CDR1 is SGHTA and CDR2 is FQGNSA in the germline V gene. The CDR3 spells CASSLVVPGGGLFF. The CDR3 coding sequence is TGTGCCAGCAGCTTAGTTGTTCCGGGAGGAGGATTGTTTTTT.

This chain uses TRBV28 with TRBJ2-7; 9 bases map to TRBD1. CDR1 MDHEN and CDR2 SYDVKM come from the germline V gene. J was trimmed by 5 bases and V by 7 bases; bases with no gene match: 6. There are 13 residues in the CDR3. The CDR3 reads CASTGTGFHEQYF. CDR3 nucleotides: TGTGCCAGCACCGGGACAGGGTTCCACGAGCAGTACTTC.

The chain uses TRBV6-1 and TRBJ2-7; 9 bases fit TRBD1. This CDR3 contains 12 residues. Germline trimming cut 4 bases from V and 6 bases from J; bases unmatched to any gene: 1. Germline V gene sequence: CDR1 MNHNS, CDR2 SASEGT. DNA of the CDR3: TGTGCCAGCAGTGGGGACAGGGCCGAGCAGTACTTC. Protein product: CASSGDRAEQYF.

The rearrangement links TRBV7-8 to TRBJ2-7; 7 bases align to TRBD1. The junction had 3 bases not matched to a gene; V was cut back by 4 bases and J by 6 bases. CDR1 and CDR2 from the germline V gene are SGHVS and FQNEAQ. The CDR3 sequence is 12 residues long. The DNA of the CDR3 is TGTGCCAGCAGCTCCACAGGGGTCGAGCAGTACTTC. Encoded protein: CASSSTGVEQYF.

The J gene is TRBJ1-1, the V gene TRBV27, with 10 bases aligning to TRBD1. Germline V gives CDR1 MNHEY, CDR2 SMNVEV (reference sequence). The CDR3 spans 14 residues. V trimming: 5 bases; J trimming: 7 bases; junction bases outside the gene matches: 7. This chain's CDR3 is CASSPGTGVGEAFF. Written as DNA, the CDR3 is TGTGCCAGCAGTCCCGGGACAGGGGTGGGTGAAGCTTTCTTT.

The rearrangement joins TRBV7-6 to TRBJ2-1; 7 nucleotides line up with TRBD1. With 5 bases clipped from V and 3 bases from J, the junction kept 1 base outside the gene matches. The germline V gene encodes CDR1 SGHVS and CDR2 FNYEAQ. The CDR3 runs 13 residues. CDR3 DNA sequence: TGTGCCAGCAGCGGGACAGTCTACAATGAGCAGTTCTTC. Its translation is CASSGTVYNEQFF.

This sequence joins TRBV2 and TRBJ1-2, with a possible D match to TRBD1 (6 bases). V was trimmed by 8 bases and J by 1 base, leaving 8 bases between them. Germline V gene lookup returns CDR1 SNHLY and CDR2 FYNNEI. The CDR3 is made up of 12 amino acids. The CDR3 region is CASQDSNYGYTF. The CDR3 bases are TGTGCCAGCCAGGACAGTAACTATGGCTACACCTTC. Based on the CDR3 plus reference TRBV2 and TRBJ1-2, the full variable domain is EPEVTQTPSHQVTQMGQEVILRCVPISNHLYFYWYRQILGQKVEFLVSFYNNEISEKSEIFDDQFSVERPDGSNFTLKIRSTKLEDSAMYFCASQDSNYGYTFGSGTRLTVV.

V usage is TRBV5-1 and J usage is TRBJ2-1; perhaps TRBD1 as D (5 bases). This CDR3 has 14 amino acids. V was trimmed by 3 bases and J by 11 bases, leaving 18 bases between them. The V gene's germline CDR1 is SGHRS and CDR2 YFSETQ. The CDR3 loop is CASSSAGSDQQQFF. The DNA of the CDR3 is TGCGCCAGCAGCTCTGCAGGGTCAGACCAGCAGCAGTTCTTC.

The rearrangement joins TRBV27 to TRBJ2-5, with TRBD2 identical over 13 bases. V trimming: 6 bases; J trimming: 1 base; junction bases outside the gene matches: 2. Germline V gene lookup returns CDR1 MNHEY and CDR2 SMNVEV (reference sequence). CDR3 length equals 15 residues. CDR3 in DNA: TGTGCCAGCAGGCGGACTAGCGGGGGCCAAGAGACCCAGTACTTC. It encodes CASRRTSGGQETQYF.

A few counts support this clone. CDR3 nucleotides: TGTGCCAGCAGCGCATTGCTAGCGACCGAGACCCAGTACTTC. Amino acids: CASSALLATETQYF. The V call is TRBV7-7, the J call TRBJ2-5; maybe TRBD2 (6 bases). Per the germline V gene, CDR1 is SSHAT and CDR2 is FNYEAQ (reference sequence). The CDR3 totals 14 residues. V dropped 5 bases and J dropped 5 bases, with 15 bases sitting between them.

The rearrangement joins TRBV5-1 to TRBJ1-2; 7 nucleotides align to TRBD1. With V trimmed by 1 base and J by 3 bases, 3 bases remained unmatched. CDR1 and CDR2 (germline): SGHRS, YFSETQ. This CDR3 is built from 14 residues. The CDR3 region is CASSLRGTDYGYTF. The CDR3 bases are TGCGCCAGCAGCTTGAGGGGGACAGACTATGGCTACACCTTC.

The chain has TRBV5-1 and TRBJ2-5; no clear D. CDR1 and CDR2 (germline): SGHRS, YFSETQ. V lost 8 bases and J lost 5, with 13 bases in between. The CDR3 sequence is 12 residues long. Here the CDR3 reads CASGTVEETQYF. The CDR3 DNA is TGCGCCAGTGGTACAGTAGAGGAGACCCAGTACTTC.